This is a list of T cell receptor beta chains from one sample in a study of blood T cell repertoires in COVID-19. Produced via immunoSEQ multiplex PCR; TCRdb's table is partial and in-frame only. The repertoire has roughly 290,000 clones, roughly 89% of them found once; the top ten carry around 1.7%. Input material: PBMCs or T cells enriched from blood (not recorded which). The receptors stem from a woman in her forties who had recovered from COVID-19. Each CDR3 is given with its conserved first and last residue. Fields, in order: D gene, J gene, V gene, clone size, CDR3 DNA, CDR3 protein. The D gene is left open where the match is weak. Clone size, where shown, is once, few, many, or a class for clones that have expanded.

D gene: TRBD1; J gene: TRBJ2-2; V gene: TRBV6-5; clone size: NA; CDR3 DNA: TGTGCCAGCACCAGACAGGGCTCAAACACCGGGGAGCTGTTTTTT; CDR3 protein: CASTRQGSNTGELFF
D gene: TRBD2; J gene: TRBJ2-7; V gene: TRBV9; clone size: few; CDR3 DNA: TGTGCCAGCAGCGCAAACGTAGCGGGAGAGGCCTACGAGCAGTACTTC; CDR3 protein: CASSANVAGEAYEQYF
D gene: NA; J gene: TRBJ1-1; V gene: TRBV7-3; clone size: NA; CDR3 DNA: TGTGCCAGCAGCTCCCAGAGTAACAGTAGGAACACTGAAGCTTTCTTT; CDR3 protein: CASSSQSNSRNTEAFF
D gene: TRBD1; J gene: TRBJ2-7; V gene: TRBV19; clone size: NA; CDR3 DNA: TGTGCCAGTAGTATAGACAGGGGGCGGAACGAGCAGTACTTC; CDR3 protein: CASSIDRGRNEQYF
D gene: NA; J gene: TRBJ1-2; V gene: TRBV5-1; clone size: once; CDR3 DNA: TGCGCCAGCAGCTTCGATACAGCTAACTATGGCTACACCTTC; CDR3 protein: CASSFDTANYGYTF
D gene: TRBD2; J gene: TRBJ2-5; V gene: TRBV15; clone size: NA; CDR3 DNA: TGTGCCACCAGACTAGCGGGGGGGACTGGGGGAGAGACCCAGTACTTC; CDR3 protein: CATRLAGGTGGETQYF
D gene: TRBD1; J gene: TRBJ1-6; V gene: TRBV3-1/TRBV3-2; clone size: NA; CDR3 DNA: TGTGCCAGCAGTGAACAGGGGGCGAACTCACCCCTCCACTTT; CDR3 protein: CASSEQGANSPLHF
D gene: NA; J gene: TRBJ2-2; V gene: TRBV19; clone size: NA; CDR3 DNA: TGTGCCAGTGCGCCGCGCCTTTACACCGGGGAGCTGTTTTTT; CDR3 protein: CASAPRLYTGELFF
D gene: NA; J gene: TRBJ1-2; V gene: TRBV15; clone size: NA; CDR3 DNA: TGTGCCACCAGCAGTTGGGCAGGGGAGACCTATGGCTACACCTTC; CDR3 protein: CATSSWAGETYGYTF
D gene: NA; J gene: TRBJ2-1; V gene: TRBV27; clone size: NA; CDR3 DNA: TGTGCCAGCAGACGGGAGATGAGGATATCTGATGAGCAGTTCTTC; CDR3 protein: CASRREMRISDEQFF
D gene: NA; J gene: TRBJ2-1; V gene: TRBV5-4; clone size: NA; CDR3 DNA: TGTGCCAGCAGCTTGGGGGCGACCCAAGTTCCCAATGAGCAGTTCTTC; CDR3 protein: CASSLGATQVPNEQFF
D gene: NA; J gene: TRBJ1-5; V gene: TRBV30; clone size: NA; CDR3 DNA: TGTGCCTGGAGTATGGCGGGCGGCAATCAGCCCCAGCATTTT; CDR3 protein: CAWSMAGGNQPQHF
D gene: NA; J gene: TRBJ2-5; V gene: TRBV7-2; clone size: NA; CDR3 DNA: TGTGCCAGCAGCCTTAGACAGTCCCAAGAGACCCAGTACTTC; CDR3 protein: CASSLRQSQETQYF
D gene: TRBD2; J gene: TRBJ2-7; V gene: TRBV27; clone size: NA; CDR3 DNA: TGTGCCAGCAGTTTATACGGCGGGAGGTACGAGCAGTACTTC; CDR3 protein: CASSLYGGRYEQYF
D gene: TRBD2; J gene: TRBJ2-1; V gene: TRBV24-1; clone size: NA; CDR3 DNA: TGTGCCACCGGGACTAGCTCCTACAATGAGCAGTTCTTC; CDR3 protein: CATGTSSYNEQFF
D gene: TRBD1; J gene: TRBJ2-5; V gene: TRBV19; clone size: NA; CDR3 DNA: TGTGCCAGTAGATGGACAGGGTCAGAGACCCAGTACTTC; CDR3 protein: CASRWTGSETQYF
D gene: NA; J gene: TRBJ2-3; V gene: TRBV5-4; clone size: NA; CDR3 DNA: TGTGCCAGCAGGCCCCGTGGGGCGCCTACTAGCACAGATACGCAGTATTTT; CDR3 protein: CASRPRGAPTSTDTQYF
D gene: TRBD1; J gene: TRBJ1-5; V gene: TRBV7-2; clone size: NA; CDR3 DNA: TGTGCCAGCAGCTTAGCCGGGACAGAAAATCAGCCCCAGCATTTT; CDR3 protein: CASSLAGTENQPQHF
D gene: NA; J gene: TRBJ1-5; V gene: TRBV29-1; clone size: NA; CDR3 DNA: TGCAGCGTTGCAGTGTCAGGCAATCAGCCCCAGCATTTT; CDR3 protein: CSVAVSGNQPQHF
D gene: TRBD1; J gene: TRBJ1-5; V gene: TRBV29-1; clone size: NA; CDR3 DNA: TGCAGCGTTGGGACAGGTCCTAGAGGGCCCCAGCATTTT; CDR3 protein: CSVGTGPRGPQHF
D gene: TRBD1; J gene: TRBJ2-2; V gene: TRBV11-2; clone size: NA; CDR3 DNA: TGTGCCAGCAGCCAGGACAGGGCGAACACCGGGGAGCTGTTTTTT; CDR3 protein: CASSQDRANTGELFF
D gene: NA; J gene: TRBJ1-2; V gene: TRBV7-2; clone size: NA; CDR3 DNA: TGTGCCAGCAGCCCGGGGGGGGACTATGGCTACACCTTC; CDR3 protein: CASSPGGDYGYTF
D gene: NA; J gene: TRBJ2-7; V gene: TRBV6-5; clone size: NA; CDR3 DNA: TGTGCCAGCAGTTATAAAACAGTCTCCTACGAGCAGTACTTC; CDR3 protein: CASSYKTVSYEQYF
D gene: TRBD2; J gene: TRBJ2-4; V gene: TRBV9; clone size: few; CDR3 DNA: TGTGCCAGCAGCGTAACTAGCGGGTTCGTTGGGAGCATTCAGTACTTC; CDR3 protein: CASSVTSGFVGSIQYF
D gene: TRBD1; J gene: TRBJ1-3; V gene: TRBV9; clone size: NA; CDR3 DNA: TGTGCCAGCAGCGTAGGATCGGGACAGGGTTCTTCTGGAAACACCATATATTTT; CDR3 protein: CASSVGSGQGSSGNTIYF
D gene: NA; J gene: TRBJ1-1; V gene: TRBV7-9; clone size: NA; CDR3 DNA: TGTGCCAGCAGCTACAACGGGGGTAACACTGAAGCTTTCTTT; CDR3 protein: CASSYNGGNTEAFF
D gene: TRBD2; J gene: TRBJ2-1; V gene: TRBV5-4; clone size: NA; CDR3 DNA: TGTGCCAGCAGCTCGAGACTAGCGGGGGGCTCTTGGTCCTACAATGAGCAGTTCTTC; CDR3 protein: CASSSRLAGGSWSYNEQFF
D gene: TRBD2; J gene: TRBJ2-1; V gene: TRBV5-1; clone size: NA; CDR3 DNA: TGCGCCAGCAGCTTGGATAGCGGGGGTCCCGCCTACAATGAGCAGTTCTTC; CDR3 protein: CASSLDSGGPAYNEQFF
D gene: NA; J gene: TRBJ2-1; V gene: TRBV9; clone size: NA; CDR3 DNA: TGTGCCAGCAGCGCGACAGCGCAGGCCTACAATGAGCAGTTCTTC; CDR3 protein: CASSATAQAYNEQFF
D gene: NA; J gene: TRBJ2-7; V gene: TRBV5-8; clone size: NA; CDR3 DNA: TGTGCCAGCAGCCCCCTTACTTACGAGCAGTACTTC; CDR3 protein: CASSPLTYEQYF
D gene: NA; J gene: TRBJ2-7; V gene: TRBV6-2/TRBV6-3; clone size: NA; CDR3 DNA: TGTGCCAGCAGTTACTCATTGGTAAAGCGGCAACCTTTCTCCTACGAGCAGTACTTC; CDR3 protein: CASSYSLVKRQPFSYEQYF
D gene: NA; J gene: TRBJ1-2; V gene: TRBV7-9; clone size: NA; CDR3 DNA: TGTGCCAGCAGCTTAGTAAATCTTGGCTCGAATGGCTACACCTTC; CDR3 protein: CASSLVNLGSNGYTF
D gene: NA; J gene: TRBJ1-5; V gene: TRBV30; clone size: NA; CDR3 DNA: TGTGCCTGGGATCCGGGACATTCGAGCAATCAGCCCCAGCATTTT; CDR3 protein: CAWDPGHSSNQPQHF
D gene: NA; J gene: TRBJ1-2; V gene: TRBV2; clone size: NA; CDR3 DNA: TGTGCCAGCAGTGAGGGGGGGCCCTCTAACTATGGCTACACCTTC; CDR3 protein: CASSEGGPSNYGYTF
D gene: NA; J gene: TRBJ1-2; V gene: TRBV3-1/TRBV3-2; clone size: NA; CDR3 DNA: TGTGCCAGCAGCCAAGCACAGGGCGTCTATGGCTACACCTTC; CDR3 protein: CASSQAQGVYGYTF
D gene: NA; J gene: TRBJ2-1; V gene: TRBV9; clone size: NA; CDR3 DNA: TGTGCCAGCAGCGCGACGAGAACTAGCAATGAGCAGTTCTTC; CDR3 protein: CASSATRTSNEQFF
D gene: TRBD1; J gene: TRBJ1-1; V gene: TRBV5-1; clone size: few; CDR3 DNA: TGCGCCAGCAGCTGGGGGACAGGTCAGAACACTGAAGCTTTCTTT; CDR3 protein: CASSWGTGQNTEAFF
D gene: TRBD1; J gene: TRBJ1-5; V gene: TRBV7-2; clone size: once; CDR3 DNA: TGTGCCAGCAGGGTAGGGACAGAGGGCAATCAGCCCCAGCATTTT; CDR3 protein: CASRVGTEGNQPQHF
D gene: NA; J gene: TRBJ1-1; V gene: TRBV6-2/TRBV6-3; clone size: once; CDR3 DNA: TGTGCCAGCAGTCGAGGGCAGCGCACTGAAGCTTTCTTT; CDR3 protein: CASSRGQRTEAFF
D gene: NA; J gene: TRBJ2-6; V gene: TRBV10-3; clone size: NA; CDR3 DNA: TGTGCCATCAGTGGGGGGGCTGGGGCCAACGTCCTGACTTTC; CDR3 protein: CAISGGAGANVLTF
D gene: TRBD1; J gene: TRBJ2-1; V gene: TRBV27; clone size: NA; CDR3 DNA: TGTGCCAGCAGTGCACTAAGGGACAGGGGAGAACTCTACAATGAGCAGTTCTTC; CDR3 protein: CASSALRDRGELYNEQFF
D gene: NA; J gene: TRBJ1-4; V gene: TRBV7-2; clone size: NA; CDR3 DNA: TGTGCCAGCAGCTTAGGAGGTAGCCAGAATGAAAAACTGTTTTTT; CDR3 protein: CASSLGGSQNEKLFF
D gene: TRBD1; J gene: TRBJ1-6; V gene: TRBV15; clone size: NA; CDR3 DNA: TGTGCCACCAGCAGAGATGGGGACAGGGGATTTTCACCCCTCCACTTT; CDR3 protein: CATSRDGDRGFSPLHF
D gene: NA; J gene: TRBJ1-1; V gene: TRBV5-5; clone size: few; CDR3 DNA: TGTGCCAGCAGCTTGGGAGTGAACACTGAAGCTTTCTTT; CDR3 protein: CASSLGVNTEAFF
D gene: NA; J gene: TRBJ1-4; V gene: TRBV6-2/TRBV6-3; clone size: NA; CDR3 DNA: TGTGCCAGCAGTTCCACCGACAGGCTCCCGTTTTTT; CDR3 protein: CASSSTDRLPFF
D gene: NA; J gene: TRBJ2-7; V gene: TRBV6-5; clone size: NA; CDR3 DNA: TGTGCCAGCAGTTCGGGGAACGAGCAGTACTTC; CDR3 protein: CASSSGNEQYF
D gene: TRBD2; J gene: TRBJ2-5; V gene: TRBV5-1; clone size: NA; CDR3 DNA: TGCGCCAGCGGGACTAGCGGGAACGAAGAGGAGACCCAGTACTTC; CDR3 protein: CASGTSGNEEETQYF
D gene: TRBD1; J gene: TRBJ2-7; V gene: TRBV19; clone size: NA; CDR3 DNA: TGTGCCAGTAGTGTAACCCAGAGACAGGGTCCCCACGAGCAGTACTTC; CDR3 protein: CASSVTQRQGPHEQYF
D gene: NA; J gene: TRBJ1-2; V gene: TRBV7-9; clone size: few; CDR3 DNA: TGTGCCAGCAGCTTAGAGACCCAGGTCTCAACTGGCTACACCTTC; CDR3 protein: CASSLETQVSTGYTF
D gene: NA; J gene: TRBJ1-1; V gene: TRBV5-8; clone size: NA; CDR3 DNA: TGTGCCAGCAGCTTGAGATACGGGAAAGACGGAGACTTGAACACTGAAGCTTTCTTT; CDR3 protein: CASSLRYGKDGDLNTEAFF